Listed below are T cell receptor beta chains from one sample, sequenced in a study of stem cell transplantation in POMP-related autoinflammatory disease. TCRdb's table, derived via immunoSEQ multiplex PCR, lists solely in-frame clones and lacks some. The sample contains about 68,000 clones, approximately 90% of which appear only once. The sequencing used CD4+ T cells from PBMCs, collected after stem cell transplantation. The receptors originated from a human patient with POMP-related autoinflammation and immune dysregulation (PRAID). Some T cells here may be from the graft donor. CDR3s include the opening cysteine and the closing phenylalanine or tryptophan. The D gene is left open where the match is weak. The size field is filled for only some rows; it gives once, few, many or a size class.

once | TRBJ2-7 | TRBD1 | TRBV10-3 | CAIRGQGRYEQYF | TGTGCCATCAGGGGACAGGGAAGGTACGAGCAGTACTTC
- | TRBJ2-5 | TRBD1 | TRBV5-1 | CASSLAIGTEETQYF | TGCGCCAGCAGCTTGGCCATAGGGACAGAAGAGACCCAGTACTTC
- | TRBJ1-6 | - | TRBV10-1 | CASSYRENSPLHF | TGCGCCAGCAGTTACAGGGAAAATTCACCCCTCCACTTT
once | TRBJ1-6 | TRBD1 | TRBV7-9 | CASRLMPTGGLSGSPLHF | TGTGCCAGCAGATTAATGCCCACAGGGGGGCTAAGTGGTTCACCCCTCCACTTT
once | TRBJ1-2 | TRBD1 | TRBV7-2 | CASSRPDRVGGYTF | TGTGCCAGCAGCCGTCCCGACAGGGTCGGTGGCTACACCTTC
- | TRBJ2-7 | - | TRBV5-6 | CASSLRGVPKQYF | TGTGCCAGCAGCTTGCGGGGAGTTCCTAAGCAGTACTTC
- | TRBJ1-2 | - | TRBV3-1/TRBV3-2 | CASSQAAFNYGYTF | TGTGCCAGCAGCCAAGCGGCGTTCAACTATGGCTACACCTTC
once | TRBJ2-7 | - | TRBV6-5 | CASSSRISYEQYF | TGTGCCAGCAGTTCCAGGATCTCCTACGAGCAGTACTTC
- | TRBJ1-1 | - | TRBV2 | CASRTLTGLNTEAFF | TGTGCCAGCAGAACCTTGACAGGCTTGAACACTGAAGCTTTCTTT
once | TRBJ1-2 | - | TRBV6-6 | CASRAQGFYGYTF | TGTGCCAGCAGAGCTCAGGGTTTCTATGGCTACACCTTC
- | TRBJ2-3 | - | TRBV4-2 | CASSQEGSWTVDTQYF | TGTGCCAGCAGCCAAGAAGGATCTTGGACCGTTGATACGCAGTATTTT
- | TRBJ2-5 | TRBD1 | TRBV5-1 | CASSVWTGATSETQYF | TGCGCCAGCAGCGTTTGGACAGGGGCAACGAGCGAGACCCAGTACTTC
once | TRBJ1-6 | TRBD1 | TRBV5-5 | CASSPGTGGYSPLHF | TGTGCCAGCAGCCCCGGGACAGGGGGCTATTCACCCCTCCACTTT
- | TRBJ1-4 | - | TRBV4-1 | CASSQPLTVSNEKLFF | TGCGCCAGCAGCCAGCCCTTGACAGTATCCAATGAAAAACTGTTTTTT
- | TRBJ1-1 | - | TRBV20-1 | CSASAIMNTEAFF | TGCAGTGCTAGTGCCATAATGAACACTGAAGCTTTCTTT
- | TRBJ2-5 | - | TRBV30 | CAWQNSGVETQYF | TGTGCCTGGCAAAACTCAGGGGTTGAGACCCAGTACTTC
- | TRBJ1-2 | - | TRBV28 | CASSLLGALANYGYTF | TGTGCCAGCAGTTTGTTAGGGGCCTTAGCTAACTATGGCTACACCTTC
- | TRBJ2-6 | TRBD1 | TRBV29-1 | CSVGGTGSGANVLTF | TGCAGCGTTGGGGGGACAGGCTCTGGGGCCAACGTCCTGACTTTC
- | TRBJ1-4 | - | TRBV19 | CASRSGRLATNEKLFF | TGTGCCAGTAGATCTGGCAGACTTGCAACTAATGAAAAACTGTTTTTT
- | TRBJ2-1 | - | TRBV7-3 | CASSPDVYNEQFF | TGTGCCAGCAGCCCAGACGTATACAATGAGCAGTTCTTC
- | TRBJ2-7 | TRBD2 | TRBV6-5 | CASSYSVTSGRYEQYF | TGTGCCAGCAGTTACTCGGTAACTAGCGGGAGGTACGAGCAGTACTTC
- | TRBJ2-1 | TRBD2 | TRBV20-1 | CSASFASGAYNEQFF | TGCAGTGCTAGTTTTGCTAGCGGGGCCTACAATGAGCAGTTCTTC
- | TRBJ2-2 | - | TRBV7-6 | CASSRPGGHSGELFF | TGTGCCAGCAGCCGGCCGGGGGGCCATTCCGGGGAGCTGTTTTTT
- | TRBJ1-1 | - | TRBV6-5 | CASRGAGNTEAFF | TGTGCCAGCCGAGGGGCAGGAAACACTGAAGCTTTCTTT
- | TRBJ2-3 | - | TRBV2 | CASSLTGSTDTQYF | TGTGCCAGCAGTTTGACAGGAAGCACAGATACGCAGTATTTT
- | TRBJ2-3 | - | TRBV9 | CASSPWVESTDTQYF | TGTGCCAGCAGCCCATGGGTGGAAAGCACAGATACGCAGTATTTT
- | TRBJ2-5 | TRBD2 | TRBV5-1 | CASTPLAGPRETQYF | TGCGCCAGCACCCCTCTAGCGGGGCCACGGGAGACCCAGTACTTC
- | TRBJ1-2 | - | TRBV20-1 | CSAIETENYGYTF | TGCAGTGCTATTGAAACTGAAAACTATGGCTACACCTTC
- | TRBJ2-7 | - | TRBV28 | CASRGTFSYEQYF | TGTGCCAGCAGAGGGACGTTCTCCTACGAGCAGTACTTC
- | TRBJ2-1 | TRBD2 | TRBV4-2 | CASSQDLAGGLSYNEQFF | TGTGCCAGCAGCCAAGACCTAGCGGGAGGCCTCTCCTACAATGAGCAGTTCTTC
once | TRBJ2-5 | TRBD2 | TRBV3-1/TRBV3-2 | CASSQGTSGGTQYF | TGTGCCAGCAGCCAAGGGACTAGCGGGGGGACCCAGTACTTC
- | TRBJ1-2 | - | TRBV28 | CASSAGVYGYTF | TGTGCCAGCAGTGCGGGTGTTTATGGCTACACCTTC
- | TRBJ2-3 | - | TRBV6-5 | CASTETGTDTQYF | TGTGCCAGCACGGAGACGGGGACAGATACGCAGTATTTT
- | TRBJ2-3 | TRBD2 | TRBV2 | CAKGLAGARGTDTQYF | TGTGCCAAGGGACTAGCGGGGGCCAGGGGCACAGATACGCAGTATTTT
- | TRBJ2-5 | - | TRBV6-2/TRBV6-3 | CASSYTPHYQETQYF | TGTGCCAGCAGTTACACCCCCCATTACCAAGAGACCCAGTACTTC
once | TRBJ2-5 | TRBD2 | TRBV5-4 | CASSSRTSDETQYF | TGTGCCAGCAGCTCTAGGACTAGCGATGAGACCCAGTACTTC
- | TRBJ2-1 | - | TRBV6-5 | CASTRTPGPDNEQFF | TGTGCCAGCACCAGGACGCCAGGGCCCGACAATGAGCAGTTCTTC
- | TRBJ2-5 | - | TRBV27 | CASREAVQETQYF | TGTGCCAGCAGAGAGGCGGTCCAAGAGACCCAGTACTTC
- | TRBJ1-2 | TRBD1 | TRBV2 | CASSPSQGTYGYTF | TGTGCCAGCAGTCCTTCACAGGGGACCTATGGCTACACCTTC
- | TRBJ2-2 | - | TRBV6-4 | CASSWTSNTGELFF | TGTGCCAGCAGTTGGACTTCGAACACCGGGGAGCTGTTTTTT
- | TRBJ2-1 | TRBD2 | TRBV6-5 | CASSYSSGISDEQFF | TGTGCCAGCAGTTACTCTAGCGGGATAAGCGATGAGCAGTTCTTC
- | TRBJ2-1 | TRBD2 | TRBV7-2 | CASSLSQGLAAYNEQFF | TGTGCCAGCAGCTTATCCCAGGGTCTAGCGGCCTACAATGAGCAGTTCTTC
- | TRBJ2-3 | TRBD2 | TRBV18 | CASSPALAGGTDTQYF | TGTGCCAGCTCACCAGCGCTAGCGGGAGGCACAGATACGCAGTATTTT
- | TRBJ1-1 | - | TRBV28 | CASSFRGWRGFLNTEAFF | TGTGCCAGCAGTTTTCGGGGCTGGCGGGGCTTTTTGAACACTGAAGCTTTCTTT
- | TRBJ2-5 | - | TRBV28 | CASSSGEFRFGETQYF | TGTGCCAGCAGTTCGGGGGAGTTTCGGTTTGGGGAGACCCAGTACTTC
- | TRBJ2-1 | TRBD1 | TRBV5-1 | CASSLVAGQGANEQFF | TGCGCCAGCAGCTTGGTAGCGGGACAGGGGGCCAATGAGCAGTTCTTC
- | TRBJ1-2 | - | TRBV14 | CASSQDRGSYGYTF | TGTGCCAGCAGCCAAGATCGTGGCAGCTATGGCTACACCTTC
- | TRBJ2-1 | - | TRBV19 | CASSTLNYDNEQFF | TGTGCCAGTAGTACCCTGAATTACGACAATGAGCAGTTCTTC
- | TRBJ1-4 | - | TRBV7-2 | CASSLGGATREKLFF | TGTGCCAGCAGCTTAGGGGGGGCAACGCGTGAAAAACTGTTTTTT
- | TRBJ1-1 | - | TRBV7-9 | CASSPTEAKVIF | TGTGCCAGCAGCCCCACCGAGGCCAAGGTGATCTTT
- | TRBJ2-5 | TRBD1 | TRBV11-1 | CASSSRDRGRQETQYF | TGTGCCAGCAGCTCCAGAGACAGGGGGCGCCAAGAGACCCAGTACTTC
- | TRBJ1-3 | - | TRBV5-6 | CASSLGIISSGNTIYF | TGTGCCAGCAGCTTGGGGATTATTTCCTCTGGAAACACCATATATTTT
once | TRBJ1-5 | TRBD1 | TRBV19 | CASRGDRGSNQPQHF | TGTGCCAGTAGGGGGGACAGGGGTAGCAATCAGCCCCAGCATTTT